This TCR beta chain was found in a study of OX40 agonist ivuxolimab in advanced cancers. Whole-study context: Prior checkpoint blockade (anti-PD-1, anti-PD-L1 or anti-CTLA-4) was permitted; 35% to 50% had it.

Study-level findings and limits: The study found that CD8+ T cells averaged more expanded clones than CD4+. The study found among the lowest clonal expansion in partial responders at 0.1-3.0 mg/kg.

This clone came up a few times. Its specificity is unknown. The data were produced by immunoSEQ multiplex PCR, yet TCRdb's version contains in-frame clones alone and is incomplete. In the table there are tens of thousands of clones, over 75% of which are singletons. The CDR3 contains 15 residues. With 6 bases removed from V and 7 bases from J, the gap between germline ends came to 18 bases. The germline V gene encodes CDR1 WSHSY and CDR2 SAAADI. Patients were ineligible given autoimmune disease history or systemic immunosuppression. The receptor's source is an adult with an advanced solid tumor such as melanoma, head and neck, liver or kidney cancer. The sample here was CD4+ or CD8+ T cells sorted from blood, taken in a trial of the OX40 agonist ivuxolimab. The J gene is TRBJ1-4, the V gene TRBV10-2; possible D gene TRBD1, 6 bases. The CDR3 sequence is CASRSPGDVGEKLFF. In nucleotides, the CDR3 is TGCGCCAGCAGGTCTCCAGGGGATGTTGGTGAAAAACTGTTTTTT.